The present entry profiles one T cell receptor beta chain with its context. Its antigen remains undetermined. Base-call qualities are not available, and no considerably larger clone is one nucleotide away. The library was generated by RT-PCR. The instrument was an Illumina HiSeq 2500. The public reads were reprocessed in TCRdb via fastp at Q25 and MiXCR, keeping in-frame beta chains. Merged by CDR3 protein, the rows form single entries marked with the most common genes and DNA. Present in this sample are roughly 17,000 distinct CDR3 sequences, approximately 70% of which were seen just once. In total, the top ten clones hold about 2.7% of the sample. This sample was taken from a study of yellow fever vaccine responses in identical twins (dated by TCRdb to the late 2010s). In the study overall: Focusing on identical twins, the study followed the T cell clones that responded to the vaccine, and did so with precision. The paper's findings and limits, for the study overall: According to the authors, the vaccine-induced T cell response in identical twins seemed to be partly convergent and partly specific to each individual.

The receptor's source is a woman under 30 who received the yellow fever vaccine. Donor details come from another sample of the same person, matched by shared clones. This specimen consisted of T cells from blood (PBMCs), unsorted or a sorted subset (not recorded which), obtained before or after yellow fever vaccination (not recorded which).

In nucleotides, the sequence is TGCAGCGTTGAAGATCCGGGGGGGTACGAGCAGTACTTC. Its amino acids are CSVEDPGGYEQYF. This sequence uses TRBV29-1 and TRBJ2-7, with 8 bases aligning to TRBD2. V loses 0 bases at its end and J loses 4 bases; junction bases beyond the gene matches: 2. The CDR3 sequence holds 13 residues, the cysteine and phenylalanine included. Just CDR3 DNA is preserved here, 39 bases in frame from base 1. Based on the germline V gene, the CDR1 and CDR2 sequences are SQVTM and ANQGSEA.